This T cell receptor (beta chain) was documented in a study of early stage breast cancer tumors. Overall study context: Most invasive tumors, about 80% of the 16, were ER+/PR+/HER2-. Invasive lobular carcinomas made up about 30% of the 12 ER+/PR+/HER2- tumors.

The CDR3 loop spans 13 amino acids. CDR1 is SQVTM, CDR2 ANQGSEA, per germline. J gave up 0 bases and V 6 bases, and 5 bases lay outside the gene matches. Study conclusions and caveats: Enriched TCRB sequences shared across patients were mostly commonly generated sequences. Bulk DNA sequencing of unsorted cells missed chain pairing and markers.

The assay was immunoSEQ multiplex PCR, and TCRdb's table has in-frame clones only and misses some. The sample yields approximately 30,000 clones, roughly 80% seen once. Comment on this clone: Its target is unknown.

Sample: blood. The J gene is TRBJ2-7, the V gene TRBV29-1; 7 bases fit TRBD2. The receptor comes from a person between 55 and 70 years old with breast cancer. The CDR3 sequence: CSVPSSGSYEQYF. CDR3 nucleotide sequence: TGCAGCGTCCCTTCTAGCGGCTCCTACGAGCAGTACTTC.